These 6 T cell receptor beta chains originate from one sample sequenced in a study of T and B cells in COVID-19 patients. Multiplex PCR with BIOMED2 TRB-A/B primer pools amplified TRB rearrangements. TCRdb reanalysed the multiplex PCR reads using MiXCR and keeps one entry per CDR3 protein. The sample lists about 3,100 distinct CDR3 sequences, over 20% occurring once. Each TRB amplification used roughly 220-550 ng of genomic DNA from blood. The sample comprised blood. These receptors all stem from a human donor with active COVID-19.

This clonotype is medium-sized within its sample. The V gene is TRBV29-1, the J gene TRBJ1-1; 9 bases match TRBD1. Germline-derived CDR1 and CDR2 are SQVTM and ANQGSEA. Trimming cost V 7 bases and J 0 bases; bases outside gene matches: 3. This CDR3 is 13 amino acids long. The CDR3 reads CSGGDRVNTEAFF. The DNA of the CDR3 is TGCAGCGGGGGGGACAGGGTGAACACTGAAGCTTTCTTT.

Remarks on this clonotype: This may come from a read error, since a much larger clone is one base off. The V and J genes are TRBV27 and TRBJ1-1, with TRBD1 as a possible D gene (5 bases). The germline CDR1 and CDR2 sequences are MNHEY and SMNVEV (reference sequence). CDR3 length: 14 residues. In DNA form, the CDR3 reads TGTGCCGGCAGTTTATCGGGGACTAGCACTGAAGCTTTCTTT. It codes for CAGSLSGTSTEAFF.

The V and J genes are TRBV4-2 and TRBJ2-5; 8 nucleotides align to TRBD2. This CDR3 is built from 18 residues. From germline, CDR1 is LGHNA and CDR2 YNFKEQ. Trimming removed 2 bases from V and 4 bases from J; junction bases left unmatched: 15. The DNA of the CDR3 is TGTGCCAGCAGCCAATCGGGGACGGGAGGGCAATGGCGAGAGACCCAGTACTTC. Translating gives CASSQSGTGGQWRETQYF.

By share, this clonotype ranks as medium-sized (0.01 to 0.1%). The CDR3 region is CASSYSSREGADTEAFF. The CDR3 bases are TGTGCCAGCAGTTACTCGAGCAGGGAGGGTGCGGACACTGAAGCTTTCTTT. The chain is built from TRBV6-5 and TRBJ1-1; a possible D gene is TRBD1 (5 bases). Germline CDR1 reads MNHEY; CDR2 reads SVGAGI. The CDR3 is 17 residues long. Trimming took 0 bases from V and 3 from J, leaving 17 bases between them.

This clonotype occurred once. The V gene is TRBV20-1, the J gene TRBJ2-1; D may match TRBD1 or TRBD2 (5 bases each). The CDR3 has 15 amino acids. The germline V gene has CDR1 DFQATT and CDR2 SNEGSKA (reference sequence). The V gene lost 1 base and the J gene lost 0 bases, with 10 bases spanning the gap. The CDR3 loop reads CSARAGTPSYNEQFF. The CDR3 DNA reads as TGCAGTGCTAGAGCCGGGACCCCCTCCTACAATGAGCAGTTCTTC.

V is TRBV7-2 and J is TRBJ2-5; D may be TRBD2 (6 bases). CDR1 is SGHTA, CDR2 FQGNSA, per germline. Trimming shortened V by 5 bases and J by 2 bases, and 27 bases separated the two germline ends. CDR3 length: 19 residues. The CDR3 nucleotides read TGTGCCAGCAGCCACCCGTCGGGGGATTGGGCCCGGGCACAAGAGACCCAGTACTTC. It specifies CASSHPSGDWARAQETQYF.